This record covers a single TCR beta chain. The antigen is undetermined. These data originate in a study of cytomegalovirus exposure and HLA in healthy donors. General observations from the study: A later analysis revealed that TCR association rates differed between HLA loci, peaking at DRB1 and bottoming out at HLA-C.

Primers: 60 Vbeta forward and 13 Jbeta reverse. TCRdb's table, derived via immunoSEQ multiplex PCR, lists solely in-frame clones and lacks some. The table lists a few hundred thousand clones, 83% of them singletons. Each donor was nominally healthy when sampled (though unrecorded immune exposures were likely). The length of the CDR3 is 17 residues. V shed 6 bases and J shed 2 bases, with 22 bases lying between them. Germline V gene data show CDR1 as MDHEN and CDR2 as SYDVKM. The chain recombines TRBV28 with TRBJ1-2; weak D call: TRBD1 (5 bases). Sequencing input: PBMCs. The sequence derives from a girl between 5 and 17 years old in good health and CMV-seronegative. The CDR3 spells CASRLGDPRGGNYGYTF. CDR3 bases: TGTGCCAGCAGACTGGGGGACCCCCGGGGGGGGAACTATGGCTACACCTTC.